The 5 T cell receptor beta chains in this list originate from one sample, sequenced in a study of OX40 agonist ivuxolimab in advanced cancers. Clones were sequenced by immunoSEQ multiplex PCR, and TCRdb holds only the in-frame ones, with some missing. Of fewer than 65,000 clones listed, 85% to 95% are singletons. This material consisted of CD4+ or CD8+ T cells sorted from blood, taken in a trial of the OX40 agonist ivuxolimab. Receptors were obtained from an adult with an advanced solid tumor such as melanoma, head and neck, liver or kidney cancer.

The V gene is TRBV7-9, the J gene TRBJ2-2, with 7 nucleotides matching TRBD2. Per the germline V gene, CDR1 is SEHNR and CDR2 is FQNEAQ (reference sequence). The CDR3 consists of 17 residues. V lost 1 base and J lost 7; bases outside the gene matches: 12. The CDR3 region is CASSLVGKRGSSGELFF. The DNA of the CDR3 is TGTGCCAGCAGCTTAGTAGGAAAGCGGGGAAGTAGCGGGGAGCTGTTTTTT.

This chain connects TRBV27 to TRBJ2-7, with TRBD2 identical over 7 bases. Germline-derived CDR1 and CDR2 are MNHEY and SMNVEV (reference sequence). The length of the CDR3 is 15 residues. Trimming cost V 5 bases and J 4 bases; bases outside gene matches: 11. The DNA for the CDR3 is TGTGCCAGCAGTCTCCTCGGGGGGTCTGCTTACGAGCAGTACTTC. As protein: CASSLLGGSAYEQYF.

The chain recombines TRBV19 with TRBJ1-1; no clear D. This CDR3 region has 14 residues. Trimming stripped 7 bases from V and 1 base from J, with 13 bases between. Germline CDR1 reads LNHDA; CDR2 reads SQIVND (reference sequence). CDR3 in amino acids: CASTVERWNTEAFF. The CDR3 bases are TGTGCCAGTACCGTGGAACGCTGGAACACTGAAGCTTTCTTT.

The chain uses TRBV29-1 and TRBJ2-3, with 8 positions matching TRBD1. Germline V gives CDR1 SQVTM, CDR2 ANQGSEA. V lost 7 bases, J lost 6 bases, and 9 bases stayed unmatched. This CDR3 contains 13 residues. This chain's CDR3 is CSGRTGRVDTQYF. CDR3 DNA sequence: TGCAGCGGGAGGACAGGGCGAGTCGATACGCAGTATTTT.

With regard to this clone: A single base is all that separates this from a far larger clone, so a read error is likely. The V call is TRBV6-5, the J call TRBJ1-2; 10 nucleotides align to TRBD1. The length of the CDR3 is 15 residues. Germline assignment: CDR1 MNHEY and CDR2 SVGAGI. V was clipped by 0 bases and J by 2 bases; unmatched bases: 0. CDR3 region: CASSYSGQGNYGYTF. The CDR3 nucleotides read TGTGCCAGCAGTTACTCGGGACAGGGGAACTATGGCTACACCTTC.